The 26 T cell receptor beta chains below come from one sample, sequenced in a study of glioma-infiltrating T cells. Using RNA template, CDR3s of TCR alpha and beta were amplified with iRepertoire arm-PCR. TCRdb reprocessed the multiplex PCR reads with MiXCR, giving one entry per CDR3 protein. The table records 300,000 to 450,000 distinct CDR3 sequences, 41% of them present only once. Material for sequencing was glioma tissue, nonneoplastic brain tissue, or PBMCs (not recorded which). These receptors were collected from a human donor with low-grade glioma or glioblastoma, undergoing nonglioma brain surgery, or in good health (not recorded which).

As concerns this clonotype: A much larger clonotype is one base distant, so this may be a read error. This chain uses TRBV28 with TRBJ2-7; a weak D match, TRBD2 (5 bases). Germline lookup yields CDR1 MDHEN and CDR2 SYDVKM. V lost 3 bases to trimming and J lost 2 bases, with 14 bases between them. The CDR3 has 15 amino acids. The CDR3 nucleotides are TGTGCCAGCAGTTTCTCGCTAGAGGGAACCTACGAGCAGTACTTC. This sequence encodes CASSFSLEGTYEQYF.

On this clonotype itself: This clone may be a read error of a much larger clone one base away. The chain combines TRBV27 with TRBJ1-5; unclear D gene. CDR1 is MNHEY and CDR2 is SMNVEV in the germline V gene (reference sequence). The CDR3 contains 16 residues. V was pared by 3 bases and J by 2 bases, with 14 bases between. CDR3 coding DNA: TGTGCCAGCAGTTTGCAGGCTTCCCTATGCAATCAGCCCCAGCATTTT. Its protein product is CASSLQASLCNQPQHF.

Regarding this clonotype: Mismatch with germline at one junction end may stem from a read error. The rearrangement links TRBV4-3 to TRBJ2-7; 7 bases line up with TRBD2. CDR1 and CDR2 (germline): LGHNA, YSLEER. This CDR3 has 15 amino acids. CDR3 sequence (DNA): TGCGCCGGCAGCCGGGGACTACCGGACTTCTACGAGCAGTACTTC. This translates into CAGSRGLPDFYEQYF.

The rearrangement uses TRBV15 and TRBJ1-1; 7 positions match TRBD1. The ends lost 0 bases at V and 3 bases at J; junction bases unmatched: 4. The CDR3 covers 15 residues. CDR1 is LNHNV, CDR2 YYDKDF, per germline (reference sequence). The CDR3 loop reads CATSREQGRYTEAFF. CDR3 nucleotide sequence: TGTGCCACCAGCAGAGAACAGGGGAGGTACACTGAAGCTTTCTTT.

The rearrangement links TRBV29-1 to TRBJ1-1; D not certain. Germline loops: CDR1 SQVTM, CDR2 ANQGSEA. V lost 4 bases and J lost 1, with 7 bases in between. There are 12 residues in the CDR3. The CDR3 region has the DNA TGCAGCGTTGTTCGGGGGAACACTGAAGCTTTCTTT. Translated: CSVVRGNTEAFF.

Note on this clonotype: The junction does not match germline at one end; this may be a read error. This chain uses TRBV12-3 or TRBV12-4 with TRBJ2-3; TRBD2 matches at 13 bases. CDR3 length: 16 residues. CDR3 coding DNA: TGCGCCAGCAGCCAAAAGACTAGCGGGAGGACAGATACGCAGTATTTT. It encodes CASSQKTSGRTDTQYF.

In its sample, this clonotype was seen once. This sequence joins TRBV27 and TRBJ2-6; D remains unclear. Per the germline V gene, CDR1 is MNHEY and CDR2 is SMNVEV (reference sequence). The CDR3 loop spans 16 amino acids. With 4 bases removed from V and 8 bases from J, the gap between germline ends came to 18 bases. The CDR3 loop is CASSSPTSDGPNVLTF. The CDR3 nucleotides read TGTGCCAGCAGTTCACCCACTTCTGACGGGCCCAACGTCCTGACTTTC.

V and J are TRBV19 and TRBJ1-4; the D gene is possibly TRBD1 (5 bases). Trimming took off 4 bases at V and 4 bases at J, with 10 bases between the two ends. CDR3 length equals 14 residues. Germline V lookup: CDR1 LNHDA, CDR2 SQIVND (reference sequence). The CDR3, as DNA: TGTGCCAGTAGTAGAGACAGCCTTAATGAAAAACTGTTTTTT. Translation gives CASSRDSLNEKLFF. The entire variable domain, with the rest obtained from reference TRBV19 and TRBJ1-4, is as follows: DGGITQSPKYLFRKEGQNVTLSCEQNLNHDAMYWYRQDPGQGLRLIYYSQIVNDFQKGDIAEGYSVSREKKESFPLTVTSAQKNPTAFYLCASSRDSLNEKLFFGSGTQLSVL.

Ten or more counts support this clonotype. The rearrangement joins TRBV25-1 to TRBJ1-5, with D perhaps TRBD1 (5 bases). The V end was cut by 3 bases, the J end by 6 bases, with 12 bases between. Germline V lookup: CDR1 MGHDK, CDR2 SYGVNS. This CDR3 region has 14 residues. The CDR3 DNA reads TGTGCCAGCAGTGAGGGGGAGGGGACTCAGCCCCAGCATTTT. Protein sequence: CASSEGEGTQPQHF.

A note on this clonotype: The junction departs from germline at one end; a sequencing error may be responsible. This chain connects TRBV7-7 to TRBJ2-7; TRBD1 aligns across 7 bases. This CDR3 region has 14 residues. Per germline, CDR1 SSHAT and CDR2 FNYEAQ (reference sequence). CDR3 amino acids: CASSTDRDSYEQYF. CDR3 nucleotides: TGTGCTAGCAGCACAGACAGGGACTCCTACGAGCAGTACTTC.

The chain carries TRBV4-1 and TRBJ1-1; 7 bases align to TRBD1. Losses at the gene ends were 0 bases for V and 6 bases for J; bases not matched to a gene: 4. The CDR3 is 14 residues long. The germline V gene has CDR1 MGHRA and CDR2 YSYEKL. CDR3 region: CASSQDEGGSEAFF. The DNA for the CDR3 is TGCGCCAGCAGCCAAGACGAAGGGGGCTCTGAAGCTTTCTTT.

The CDR3 DNA reads as TGCAGTGCTAGTAAGAGGAATTTAAATCAGCCCCAGCATTTT. Residues: CSASKRNLNQPQHF. The V gene is TRBV20-1, the J gene TRBJ1-5, with unresolved D. CDR3 size: 14 residues. The germline V gene has CDR1 DFQATT and CDR2 SNEGSKA (reference sequence). Trimming took 3 bases from V and 4 from J, leaving 13 bases between them.

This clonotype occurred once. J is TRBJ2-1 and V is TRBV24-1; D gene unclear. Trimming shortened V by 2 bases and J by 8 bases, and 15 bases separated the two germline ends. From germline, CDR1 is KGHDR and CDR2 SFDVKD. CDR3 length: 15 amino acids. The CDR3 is CATSDSATVEHEQFF. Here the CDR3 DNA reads TGTGCCACCAGTGATTCAGCGACGGTTGAGCATGAGCAGTTCTTC.

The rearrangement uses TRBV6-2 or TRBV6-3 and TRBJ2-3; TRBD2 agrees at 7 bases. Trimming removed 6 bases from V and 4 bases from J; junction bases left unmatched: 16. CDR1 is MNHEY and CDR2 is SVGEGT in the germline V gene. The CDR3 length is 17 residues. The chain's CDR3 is CASSPRRGEGKADTQYF. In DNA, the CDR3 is TGTGCCAGCAGCCCACGACGAGGGGAGGGAAAAGCAGATACGCAGTATTTT.

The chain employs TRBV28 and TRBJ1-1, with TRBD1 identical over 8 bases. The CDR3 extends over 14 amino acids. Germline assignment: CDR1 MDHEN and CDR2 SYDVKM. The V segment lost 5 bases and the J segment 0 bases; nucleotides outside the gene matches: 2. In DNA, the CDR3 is TGTGCCAGCAGTACACAGGGGGTGAACACTGAAGCTTTCTTT. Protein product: CASSTQGVNTEAFF.

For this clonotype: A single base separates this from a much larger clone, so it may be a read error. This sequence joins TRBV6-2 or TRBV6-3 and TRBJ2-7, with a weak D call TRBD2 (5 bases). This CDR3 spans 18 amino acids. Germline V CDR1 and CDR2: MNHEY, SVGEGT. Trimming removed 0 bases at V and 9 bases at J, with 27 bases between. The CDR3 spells CASSYSTLSRSRGRPQYF. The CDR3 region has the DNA TGTGCCAGCAGTTACTCGACTCTATCCAGATCTAGAGGGAGACCGCAGTACTTC.

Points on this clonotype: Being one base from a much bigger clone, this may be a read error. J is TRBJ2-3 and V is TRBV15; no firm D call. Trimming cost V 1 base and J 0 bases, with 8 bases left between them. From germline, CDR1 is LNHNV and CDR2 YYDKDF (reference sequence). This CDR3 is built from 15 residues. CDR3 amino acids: CATSRARRSTDTQYF. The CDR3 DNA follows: TGTGCCACCAGCAGAGCGCGGCGAAGCACAGATACGCAGTATTTT.

This CDR3 is CASSWATSEYTQYF. The CDR3 coding sequence is TGTGCCAGCAGCTGGGCGACTAGCGAATATACGCAGTATTTT. The gene calls are TRBV5-4 and TRBJ2-3; TRBD2 aligns across 8 bases. The CDR3 is 14 residues long. Germline CDR1 is SGHNT and CDR2 is YYREEE (reference sequence). J lost 7 bases, V lost 3 bases, and 7 bases had no gene match.

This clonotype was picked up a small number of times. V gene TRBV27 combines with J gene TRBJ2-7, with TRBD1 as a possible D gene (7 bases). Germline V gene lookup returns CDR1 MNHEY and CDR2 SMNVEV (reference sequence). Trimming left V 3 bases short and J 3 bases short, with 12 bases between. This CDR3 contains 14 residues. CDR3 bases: TGTGCCAGCAGTTTTGGGCAGGGGGGCTACGAGCAGTACTTC. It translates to CASSFGQGGYEQYF.

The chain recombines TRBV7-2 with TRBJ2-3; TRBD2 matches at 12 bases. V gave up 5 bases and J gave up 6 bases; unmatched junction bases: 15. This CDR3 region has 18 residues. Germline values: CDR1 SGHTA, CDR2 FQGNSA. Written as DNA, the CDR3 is TGTGCCAGCAGCCGAGGCCGGACTAGCGGGATAGAATGGGATACGCAGTATTTT. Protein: CASSRGRTSGIEWDTQYF. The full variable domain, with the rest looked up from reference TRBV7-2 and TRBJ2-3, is GAGVSQSPSNKVTEKGKDVELRCDPISGHTALYWYRQSLGQGLEFLIYFQGNSAPDKSGLPSDRFSAERTGGSVSTLTIQRTQQEDSAVYLCASSRGRTSGIEWDTQYFGPGTRLTVL.

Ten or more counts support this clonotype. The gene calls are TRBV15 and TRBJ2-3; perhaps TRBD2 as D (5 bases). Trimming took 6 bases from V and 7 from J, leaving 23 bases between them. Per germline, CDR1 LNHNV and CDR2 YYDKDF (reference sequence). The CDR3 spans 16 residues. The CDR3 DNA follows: TGTGCCACCAGGGATCTCACTAGTCCGACACGATATACGCAGTATTTT. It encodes CATRDLTSPTRYTQYF.

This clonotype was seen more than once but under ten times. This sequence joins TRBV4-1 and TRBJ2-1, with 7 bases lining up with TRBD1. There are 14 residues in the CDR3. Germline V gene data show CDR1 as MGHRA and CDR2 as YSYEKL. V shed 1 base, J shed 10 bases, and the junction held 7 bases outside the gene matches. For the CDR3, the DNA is TGCGCCAGCAGCCAAGGACAGGGAATGGGGGAGCAGTTCTTC. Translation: CASSQGQGMGEQFF.

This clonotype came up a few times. The CDR3 DNA sequence: TGTGCCAGCAGCTTGGATAGCGCCGGGGAGCTGTTTTTT. Encoded protein: CASSLDSAGELFF. This chain uses TRBV5-4 with TRBJ2-2, with a tentative D call TRBD2 (5 bases). In germline, CDR1 is SGHNT, CDR2 YYREEE (reference sequence). The CDR3 consists of 13 residues. V lost 0 bases and J lost 6, with 6 bases in between.

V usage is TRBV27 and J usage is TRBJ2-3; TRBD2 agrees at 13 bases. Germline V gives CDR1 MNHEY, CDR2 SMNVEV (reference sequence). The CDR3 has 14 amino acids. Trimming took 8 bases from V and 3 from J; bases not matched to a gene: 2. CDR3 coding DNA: TGTGCCAGCGGACTAGCGGGAGTGACAGATACGCAGTATTTT. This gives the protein CASGLAGVTDTQYF.

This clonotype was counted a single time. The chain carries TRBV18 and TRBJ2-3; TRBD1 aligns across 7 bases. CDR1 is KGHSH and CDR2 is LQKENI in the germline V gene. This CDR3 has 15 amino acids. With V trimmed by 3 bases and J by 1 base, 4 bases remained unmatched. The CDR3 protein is CASSPLTGRTDTQYF. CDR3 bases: TGTGCCAGCTCACCTCTGACAGGGCGCACAGATACGCAGTATTTT.

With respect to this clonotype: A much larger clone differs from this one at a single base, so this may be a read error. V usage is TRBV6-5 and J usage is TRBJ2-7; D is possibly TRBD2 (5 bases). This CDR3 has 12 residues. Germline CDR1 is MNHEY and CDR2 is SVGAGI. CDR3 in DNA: TGTGTCAGCAGCCCACGGGATTACGAGCAGTACTTC. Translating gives CVSSPRDYEQYF.